This T cell receptor beta chain stems from a study of persistence of HIV-infected CD4 T cells. Sequencing used immunoSEQ version 4 in survey mode. Libraries were prepared by immunoSEQ multiplex PCR; TCRdb keeps only in-frame clonotypes and omits some of them. The data show several thousand clones, about 56% seen once. Lysates of CMV-infected fibroblasts at 10 ug/mL stimulated these cells. Sorting selected CD4+ T cells upregulating both CD40 ligand and CD69. About this clone: Its target is unknown.

This sequence was found in an adult man with HIV who was CMV-seropositive. The sample was CD4+ T cells sorted from PBMCs after approximately 19-hour stimulation, taken from a patient who received antiretroviral therapy.

The CDR3 sequence: CASSSFDNPGANVLTF. The DNA of the CDR3 is TGCGCCAGCAGCTCCTTCGACAACCCTGGGGCCAACGTCCTGACTTTC. The chain combines TRBV5-1 with TRBJ2-6, with D hard to call. The CDR3 sequence is 16 residues long. Germline CDR1 SGHRS, CDR2 YFSETQ. With 3 bases removed from V and 2 bases from J, the gap between germline ends came to 12 bases.